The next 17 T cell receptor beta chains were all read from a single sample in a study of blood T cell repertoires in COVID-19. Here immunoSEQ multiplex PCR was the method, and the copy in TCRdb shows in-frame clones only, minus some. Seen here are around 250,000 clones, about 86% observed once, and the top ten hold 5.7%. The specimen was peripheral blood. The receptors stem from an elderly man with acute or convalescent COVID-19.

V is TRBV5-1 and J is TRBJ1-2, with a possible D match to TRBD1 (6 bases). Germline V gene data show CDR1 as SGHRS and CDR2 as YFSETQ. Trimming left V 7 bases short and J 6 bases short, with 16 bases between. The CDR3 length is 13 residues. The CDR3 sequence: CASSQGGVDGYTF. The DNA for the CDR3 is TGCGCCAGCTCCCAAGGGGGAGTCGATGGCTACACCTTC.

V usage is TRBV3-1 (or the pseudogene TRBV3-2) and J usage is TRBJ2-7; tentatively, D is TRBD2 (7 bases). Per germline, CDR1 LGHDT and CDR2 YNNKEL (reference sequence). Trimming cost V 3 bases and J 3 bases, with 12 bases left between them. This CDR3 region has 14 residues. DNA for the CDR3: TGTGCCAGCAGCCAGGGCGGGGGCCACTACGAGCAGTACTTC. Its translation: CASSQGGGHYEQYF.

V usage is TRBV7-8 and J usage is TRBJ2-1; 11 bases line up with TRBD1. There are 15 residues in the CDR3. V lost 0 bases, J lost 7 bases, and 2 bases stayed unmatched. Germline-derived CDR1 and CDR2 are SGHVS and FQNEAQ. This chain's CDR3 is CASSLAGQGENEQFF. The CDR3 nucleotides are TGTGCCAGCAGCTTAGCGGGACAGGGGGAAAATGAGCAGTTCTTC.

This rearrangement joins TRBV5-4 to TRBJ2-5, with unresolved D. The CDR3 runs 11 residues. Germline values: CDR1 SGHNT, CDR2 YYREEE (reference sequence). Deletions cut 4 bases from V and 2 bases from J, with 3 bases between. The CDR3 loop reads CASSLQETQYF. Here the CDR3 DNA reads TGTGCCAGCAGCCTTCAAGAGACCCAGTACTTC.

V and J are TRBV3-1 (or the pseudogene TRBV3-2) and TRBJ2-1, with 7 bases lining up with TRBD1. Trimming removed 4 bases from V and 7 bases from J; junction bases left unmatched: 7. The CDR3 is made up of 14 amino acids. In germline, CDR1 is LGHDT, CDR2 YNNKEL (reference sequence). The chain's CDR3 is CASSPSTGQNEQFF. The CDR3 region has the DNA TGTGCCAGCAGCCCGTCGACAGGGCAAAATGAGCAGTTCTTC.

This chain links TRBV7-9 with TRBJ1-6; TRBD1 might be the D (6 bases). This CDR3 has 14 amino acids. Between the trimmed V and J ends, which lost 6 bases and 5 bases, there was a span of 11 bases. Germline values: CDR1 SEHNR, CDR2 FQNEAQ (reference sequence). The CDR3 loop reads CASRPDSDNSPLHF. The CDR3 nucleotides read TGTGCCAGCAGGCCGGACAGCGATAATTCACCCCTCCACTTT.

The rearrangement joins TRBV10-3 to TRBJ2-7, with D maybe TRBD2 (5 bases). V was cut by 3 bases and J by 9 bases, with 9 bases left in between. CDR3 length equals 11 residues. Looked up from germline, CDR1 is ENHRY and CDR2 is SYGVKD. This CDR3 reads CAISERGRQYF. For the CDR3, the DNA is TGTGCCATCAGTGAAAGAGGGAGGCAGTACTTC.

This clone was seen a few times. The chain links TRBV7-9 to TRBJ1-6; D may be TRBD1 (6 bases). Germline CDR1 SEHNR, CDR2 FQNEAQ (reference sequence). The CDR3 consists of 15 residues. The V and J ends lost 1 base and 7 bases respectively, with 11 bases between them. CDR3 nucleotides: TGTGCCAGCAGCTTAGGAGGACAGCCAAATTCACCCCTCCACTTT. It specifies CASSLGGQPNSPLHF.

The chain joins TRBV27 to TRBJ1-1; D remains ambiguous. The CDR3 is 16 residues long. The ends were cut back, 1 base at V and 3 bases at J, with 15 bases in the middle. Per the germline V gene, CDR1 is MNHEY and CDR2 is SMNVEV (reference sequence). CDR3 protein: CASSLFSKSRDTEAFF. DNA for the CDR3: TGTGCCAGCAGTTTATTTTCTAAGTCGCGGGACACTGAAGCTTTCTTT.

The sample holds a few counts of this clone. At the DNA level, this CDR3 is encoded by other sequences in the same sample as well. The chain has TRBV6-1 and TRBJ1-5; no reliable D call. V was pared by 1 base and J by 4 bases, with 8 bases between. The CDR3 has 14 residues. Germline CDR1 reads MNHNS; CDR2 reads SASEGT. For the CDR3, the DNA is TGTGCCAGCAGTGAAGGGACTCGGAATCAGCCCCAGCATTTT. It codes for CASSEGTRNQPQHF.

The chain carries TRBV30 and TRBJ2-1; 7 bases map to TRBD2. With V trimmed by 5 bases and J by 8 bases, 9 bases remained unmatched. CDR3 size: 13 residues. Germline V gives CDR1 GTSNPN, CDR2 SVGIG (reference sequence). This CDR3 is CAWSRGSVDEQFF. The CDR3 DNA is TGTGCCTGGTCCCGCGGGAGTGTCGATGAGCAGTTCTTC.

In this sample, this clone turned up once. The CDR3 nucleotides read TGTGCCAGCAGTTTAAGGCAGGGGGGCAATGAGCAGTTCTTC. It encodes CASSLRQGGNEQFF. The genes are TRBV28 and TRBJ2-1, with a possible D match to TRBD1 (7 bases). V lost 2 bases and J lost 6, with 11 bases in between. Germline V CDR1 and CDR2: MDHEN, SYDVKM. CDR3 size: 14 residues.

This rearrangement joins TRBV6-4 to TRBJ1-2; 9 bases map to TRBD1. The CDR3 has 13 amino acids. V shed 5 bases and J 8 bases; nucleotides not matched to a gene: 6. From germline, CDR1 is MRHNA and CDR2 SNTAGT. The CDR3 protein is CASSPGQGRGYTF. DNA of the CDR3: TGTGCCAGCAGTCCGGGACAGGGACGAGGCTACACCTTC.

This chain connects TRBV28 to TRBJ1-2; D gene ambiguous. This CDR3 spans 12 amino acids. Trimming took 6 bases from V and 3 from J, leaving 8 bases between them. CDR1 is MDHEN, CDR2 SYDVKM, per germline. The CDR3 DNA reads TGTGCCAGCAGAGGACTGGACTATGGCTACACCTTC. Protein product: CASRGLDYGYTF.

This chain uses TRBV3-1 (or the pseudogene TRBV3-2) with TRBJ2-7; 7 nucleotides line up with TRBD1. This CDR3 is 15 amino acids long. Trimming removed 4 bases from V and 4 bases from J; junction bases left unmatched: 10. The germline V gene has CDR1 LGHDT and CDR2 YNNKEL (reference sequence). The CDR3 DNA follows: TGTGCCAGCAGCCCACTCGGGCAGGGGGTTTACGAGCAGTACTTC. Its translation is CASSPLGQGVYEQYF.

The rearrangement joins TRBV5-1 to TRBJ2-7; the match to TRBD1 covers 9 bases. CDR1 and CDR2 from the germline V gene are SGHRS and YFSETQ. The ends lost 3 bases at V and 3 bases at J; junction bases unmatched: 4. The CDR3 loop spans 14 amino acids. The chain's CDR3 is CASSSTGGVYEQYF. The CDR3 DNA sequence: TGCGCCAGCAGCTCGACAGGGGGAGTCTACGAGCAGTACTTC.

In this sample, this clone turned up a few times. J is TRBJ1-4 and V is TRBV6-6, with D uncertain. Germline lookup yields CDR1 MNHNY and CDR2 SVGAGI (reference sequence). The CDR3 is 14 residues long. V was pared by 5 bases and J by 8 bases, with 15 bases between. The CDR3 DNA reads TGTGCCAGCAGTCACGGGAGGGTGCAGGAAAAACTGTTTTTT. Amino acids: CASSHGRVQEKLFF.